This T cell receptor (beta chain) was sequenced for a study of control samples from healthy donors and cancer patients. V shed 1 base, J shed 4 bases, and the junction held 4 bases outside the gene matches. CDR1 and CDR2 (germline): SEHNR, FQNEAQ (reference sequence). The CDR3 totals 15 residues. Sequencing was performed with immunoSEQ multiplex PCR; in TCRdb, only in-frame clones are kept and a portion is missing. Here the sample spans tens of thousands of clones, around 90% being singletons. Specimen: blood. This sequence joins TRBV7-9 and TRBJ2-3; 8 bases are a match to TRBD1. The receptor was isolated from a woman between 70 and 85 years old in good health. The CDR3 is CASSLGEDRADTQYF. The CDR3 DNA reads as TGTGCCAGCAGCTTAGGAGAGGACAGGGCAGATACGCAGTATTTT.